The T cell receptor beta chain under discussion was sequenced for a study of shared clonotypes between healthy human individuals. Measured with immunoSEQ multiplex PCR; TCRdb has only the in-frame clones, and not every one. Here the sample spans about 1.5 million clones, 95% to 99% being singletons. V lost 6 bases and J lost 4; bases outside the gene matches: 4. The CDR3 consists of 14 residues. Germline V gene lookup returns CDR1 MNHEY and CDR2 SMNVEV (reference sequence). Source material: naive CD4+ T cells sorted from blood. This sample's subset: CD45RA+ positively selected. This receptor was taken from a man aged 25 to 40 in good health. This chain connects TRBV27 to TRBJ1-3; 9 nucleotides line up with TRBD1. CDR3 residues: CASRGQGYGNTIYF. The CDR3 nucleotides read TGTGCCAGCAGGGGACAGGGATACGGAAACACCATATATTTT.